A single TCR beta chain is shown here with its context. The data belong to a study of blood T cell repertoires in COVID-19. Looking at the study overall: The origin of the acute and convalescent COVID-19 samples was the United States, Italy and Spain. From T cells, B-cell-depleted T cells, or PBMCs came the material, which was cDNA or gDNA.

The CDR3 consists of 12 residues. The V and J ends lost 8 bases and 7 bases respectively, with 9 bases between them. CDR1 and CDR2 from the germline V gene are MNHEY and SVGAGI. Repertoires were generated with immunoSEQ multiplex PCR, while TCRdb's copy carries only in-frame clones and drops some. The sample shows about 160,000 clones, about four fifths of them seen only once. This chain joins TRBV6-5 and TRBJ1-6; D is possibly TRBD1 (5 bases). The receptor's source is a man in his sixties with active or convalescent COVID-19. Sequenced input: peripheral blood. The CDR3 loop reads CASGGGNSPLHF. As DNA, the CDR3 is TGTGCCAGCGGGGGGGGAAATTCACCCCTCCACTTT.